The 2 T cell receptor beta chains below all came from one sample that was sequenced in a study of OX40 agonist ivuxolimab in advanced cancers. Sequenced by immunoSEQ multiplex PCR; TCRdb stores in-frame clones only, minus some. This table has some 75,000 clones, 85% to 90% appearing once. Sequences were derived from CD4+ or CD8+ T cells sorted from blood, sampled in a trial of the OX40 agonist ivuxolimab. The receptor source for this set is an adult with an advanced solid tumor such as melanoma, head and neck, liver or kidney cancer.

This rearrangement joins TRBV11-2 to TRBJ1-4, with no clear D. The CDR3 runs to 15 residues. V was cut by 6 bases and J by 4 bases, with 15 bases left in between. Germline assignment: CDR1 SGHAT and CDR2 FQNNGV. CDR3 amino acids: CASSPPDLFNEKLFF. CDR3 DNA: TGTGCCAGCAGTCCCCCAGACCTCTTTAATGAAAAACTGTTTTTT.

The chain joins TRBV7-6 to TRBJ1-6, with 10 positions matching TRBD1. The germline V gene encodes CDR1 SGHVS and CDR2 FNYEAQ. The CDR3 runs 18 residues. Trimming removed 2 bases from V and 1 base from J; junction bases left unmatched: 5. CDR3 nucleotide sequence: TGTGCCAGCAGCTTAACCGACAGGGGGCGTTCCTATAATTCACCCCTCCACTTT. Its translation: CASSLTDRGRSYNSPLHF.